The 17 T cell receptor beta chains below come from one sample, sequenced in a study of molecular identifiers for immune sequencing clone quantification. TCRdb re-called the PCR reads with MiXCR, one entry per CDR3 protein. The table lists about 510,000 distinct CDR3 sequences, about 25% of them singletons. The material sequenced was naive CD8+ T cells from blood, with Jurkat cell RNA spiked in. This sample's subset: FACS-sorted CD8+CD4-CCR7+CD45RA+ naive T cells. The origin of the receptors is a human donor in good health. Some libraries in this study had Jurkat cell RNA spiked in.

This rearrangement joins TRBV7-8 to TRBJ2-1; D not certain. The CDR3 runs to 15 residues. Between the trimmed V and J ends, which lost 0 bases and 5 bases, there was a span of 11 bases. Per germline, CDR1 SGHVS and CDR2 FQNEAQ. CDR3 sequence: CASSLAWSRNNEQFF. The DNA of the CDR3 is TGTGCCAGCAGCTTAGCTTGGTCGAGGAACAATGAGCAGTTCTTC.

This clonotype was picked up many times. The chain links TRBV4-3 to TRBJ1-4; D not resolved. Looked up from germline, CDR1 is LGHNA and CDR2 is YSLEER. The CDR3 loop spans 15 amino acids. V lost 0 bases, J lost 0 bases, and 5 bases lay in between. For the CDR3, the DNA is TGCGCCAGCAGCCAAGAAGCCGCAACTAATGAAAAACTGTTTTTT. Translating gives CASSQEAATNEKLFF.

The V call is TRBV12-3 or TRBV12-4, the J call TRBJ1-6; 7 bases are shared with TRBD1. CDR3 size: 15 residues. Trimming cost V 4 bases and J 6 bases; bases outside gene matches: 6. The CDR3 DNA reads as TGTGCCAGCAGTTCGACAGGGCAGGTTAATTCACCCCTCCACTTT. This encodes CASSSTGQVNSPLHF.

This clonotype was counted only a few times. The chain joins TRBV7-6 to TRBJ2-1; the D is unclear. CDR3 length: 17 amino acids. Trimming left V 5 bases short and J 2 bases short, with 19 bases between. Germline assignment: CDR1 SGHVS and CDR2 FNYEAQ. Here the CDR3 reads CASSLKTPLATYNEQFF. The CDR3, as DNA: TGTGCCAGCAGCCTTAAAACACCGCTCGCAACCTACAATGAGCAGTTCTTC.

This clonotype was detected once. A much more abundant neighbour one base away suggests this may be a read error. A read error is likely, as this CDR3 ends without the conserved phenylalanine or tryptophan. This chain uses TRBV7-9 with TRBJ1-1; 8 bases map to TRBD1. The CDR3 has 17 amino acids. The trim removed 0 bases at V and 1 base at J, leaving 7 bases unmatched. Germline V gene sequence: CDR1 SEHNR, CDR2 FQNEAQ (reference sequence). CDR3 loop: CASSLAGQGFSNTEAFL. CDR3 DNA: TGTGCCAGCAGCTTAGCAGGACAGGGATTTTCGAACACTGAAGCTTTCCTT.

The rearrangement links TRBV4-3 to TRBJ2-3; 8 positions match TRBD1. Looked up from germline, CDR1 is LGHNA and CDR2 is YSLEER. This CDR3 contains 18 residues. With V trimmed by 1 base and J by 5 bases, 14 bases remained unmatched. CDR3 DNA: TGCGCCAGCAGCCAAGTAGTAGGTGACAGGGGTGCTTTAGATACGCAGTATTTT. Translation gives CASSQVVGDRGALDTQYF.

The chain couples TRBV18 to TRBJ2-3; tentatively, D is TRBD2 (6 bases). Germline loops: CDR1 KGHSH, CDR2 LQKENI. The length of the CDR3 is 15 residues. V lost 0 bases to trimming and J lost 4 bases, with 11 bases between them. CDR3 sequence: CASSPPSPGADTQYF. The CDR3 DNA reads TGTGCCAGCTCACCACCGAGTCCGGGGGCAGATACGCAGTATTTT.

The chain employs TRBV12-3 or TRBV12-4 and TRBJ1-2; D remains unclear. The CDR3 has 13 amino acids. Trimming took off 3 bases at V and 8 bases at J, with 13 bases between the two ends. In DNA form, the CDR3 reads TGTGCCAGCAGTTTGGAGAGTCTGGAAGGCTACACCTTC. It specifies CASSLESLEGYTF.

This clonotype was counted ten times or more. The rearrangement joins TRBV6-6 to TRBJ2-7; 7 positions agree with TRBD1. Germline V lookup: CDR1 MNHNY, CDR2 SVGAGI (reference sequence). V gave up 5 bases and J gave up 2 bases; unmatched junction bases: 9. The CDR3 is made up of 15 amino acids. The CDR3 region has the DNA TGTGCCAGCAGTCTAGAGACAGGGACGACCTACGAGCAGTACTTC. Encoded protein: CASSLETGTTYEQYF.

This clonotype was seen ten or more times. The chain employs TRBV7-2 and TRBJ2-1; D might be TRBD2 (6 bases). Trimming cost V 5 bases and J 7 bases, with 21 bases left between them. CDR3 length: 16 residues. Germline CDR1 and CDR2: SGHTA and FQGNSA. In DNA form, the CDR3 reads TGTGCCAGCAGCCATGGACGAAGGACTACCGATAATGAGCAGTTCTTC. Its protein is CASSHGRRTTDNEQFF.

This clonotype was found once. J is TRBJ2-3 and V is TRBV21-1; the D call in the table, TRBD2, was not verified against the DNA. TRBV21-1 is described as a pseudogene. The CDR3 is made up of 14 amino acids. CDR3 region: CASTGGLAGDTQYF. CDR3 coding DNA: TGTGCCAGCACCGGAGGACTAGCGGGAGATACGCAGTATTTT.

As for this clonotype: This may stem from a read error, because a much larger clone lies one nucleotide away. The V and J genes are TRBV12-3 or TRBV12-4 and TRBJ2-5; possibly TRBD1 or TRBD2 for D (6 bases each). CDR3 length: 13 amino acids. As DNA, the CDR3 is TGTACCAGCAGCGGAGGGGGTCAAGAGACCCAGTACTTC. The encoded protein is CTSSGGGQETQYF.

This clonotype appeared a few times. The V call is TRBV30, the J call TRBJ1-5; D may be TRBD1 (5 bases). The CDR3 length is 14 residues. Trimming removed 1 base from V and 2 bases from J, with 9 bases in between. Per germline, CDR1 GTSNPN and CDR2 SVGIG (reference sequence). The CDR3 bases are TGTGCCTGGAGTGGCAGGGCGGGCAATCAGCCCCAGCATTTT. It specifies CAWSGRAGNQPQHF. Looking up the rest from reference TRBV30 and TRBJ1-5 gives the full variable domain: SQTIHQWPATLVQPVGSPLSLECTVEGTSNPNLYWYRQAAGRGLQLLFYSVGIGQISSEVPQNLSASRPQDRQFILSSKKLLLSDSGFYLCAWSGRAGNQPQHFGDGTRLSIL.

This clonotype occurred a few times. The CDR3 DNA sequence: TGCGCCAGCAGCCAAGATTCCACTAGCGGCTTCACAGATACGCAGTATTTT. Protein sequence: CASSQDSTSGFTDTQYF. The genes are TRBV4-3 and TRBJ2-3; 8 bases fit TRBD2. The CDR3 length is 17 residues. The V and J ends lost 0 bases and 2 bases, in that order; junction bases with no gene match: 7. Germline CDR1 and CDR2: LGHNA and YSLEER.

A remark on this clonotype: This may be a read error: a much more frequent sequence differs by one nucleotide. The chain carries TRBV24-1 and TRBJ2-2; perhaps TRBD2 as D (6 bases). The CDR3 consists of 15 residues. From germline, CDR1 is KGHDR and CDR2 SFDVKD. The CDR3 coding sequence is TGTGCCACCAGTTCAGGCGCGTTTGGCACCGGGGGGCTGTTTTTT. Its protein is CATSSGAFGTGGLFF.

The rearrangement links TRBV18 to TRBJ1-4; TRBD1 aligns across 8 bases. With 5 bases clipped from V and 8 bases from J, the junction kept 10 bases outside the gene matches. The germline CDR1 and CDR2 sequences are KGHSH and LQKENI. The CDR3 runs 15 residues. CDR3 bases: TGTGCCAGCTCATTCTCGGACAGGGTGAACGAAAAACTGTTTTTT. It specifies CASSFSDRVNEKLFF.

The table lists this clonotype with a few counts. This chain joins TRBV7-9 and TRBJ2-3; the D gene is possibly TRBD2 (6 bases). Trimming took off 6 bases at V and 15 bases at J, with 19 bases between the two ends. Germline assignment: CDR1 SEHNR and CDR2 FQNEAQ (reference sequence). The CDR3 has 12 amino acids. This CDR3 reads CASSPTSWGSYF. As DNA, the CDR3 is TGTGCCAGCAGTCCGACTAGTTGGGGATCCTATTTT. Supplemented by reference TRBV7-9 and TRBJ2-3, the full variable domain reads DTGVSQNPRHKITKRGQNVTFRCDPISEHNRLYWYRQTLGQGPEFLTYFQNEAQLEKSRLLSDRFSAERPKGSFSTLEIQRTEQGDSAMYLCASSPTSWGSYFGPGTRLTVL.